This T cell receptor beta chain was found in a study of blood T cell repertoires in COVID-19. Overall study context: From the United States, Italy and Spain came samples of acute and convalescent COVID-19. T cells, B-cell-depleted T cells, or PBMCs supplied cDNA or gDNA.

Under the authors' procedure: Amplifying reference gene primers gave estimates of nucleated cell counts. The repertoire was sequenced with immunoSEQ multiplex PCR; TCRdb's copy has only in-frame clones and lacks some. V, J and clone size derive from that table, while D and trimming were established from the DNA sequence. The sample consists of 100,000 or so clones, around 83% of them appearing once. Germline CDR1 reads SGHDT; CDR2 reads YYEEEE. CDR3 size: 12 residues. The V and J ends lost 1 base and 5 bases respectively, with 7 bases between them. The source is a man between 65 and 79 years old with active or convalescent COVID-19. What was sequenced was peripheral blood. The gene calls are TRBV5-6 and TRBJ2-7; D possibly corresponds to TRBD2 (5 bases). In nucleotides, the CDR3 is TGTGCCAGCAGCTTGTGGGGAGACGAGCAGTACTTC. Its protein is CASSLWGDEQYF.